A selection of T cell receptor beta chains follows, all from one sample in a study of OX40 agonist ivuxolimab in advanced cancers. Sequencing used immunoSEQ multiplex PCR; TCRdb keeps in-frame clones, though not all of them. Of more than 65,000 clones detected, about 85% appear once; the ten largest clones hold 0.8% to 1%. Sequencing was performed on CD4+ or CD8+ T cells sorted from blood, taken in a trial of the OX40 agonist ivuxolimab. Receptor source: an adult with an advanced solid tumor such as melanoma, head and neck, liver or kidney cancer. The CDR3 runs from the conserved cysteine through the conserved F or W. A D gene is named only where the DNA matches it firmly. Clone size is given for some rows only: seen once, a few or many times, or a class if the clone is expanded.

J,V,D,size,DNA,CDR3
TRBJ1-1,TRBV6-6,TRBD1,-,TGTGCCAGCAGTCCCCAGGGGGGAGGGGGCACTGAAGCTTTCTTT,CASSPQGGGGTEAFF
TRBJ1-5,TRBV30,-,-,TGTGCCTGGAGAGACAGCAATCAGCCCCAGCATTTT,CAWRDSNQPQHF
TRBJ1-2,TRBV28,-,-,TGTGCCAGCAGTGACTTGTTTCAGCGAGGTGGCTACACCTTC,CASSDLFQRGGYTF
TRBJ1-3,TRBV5-1,-,-,TGCGCCAGCAGCCTGCGGGGGAACTCTGGAAACACCATATATTTT,CASSLRGNSGNTIYF
TRBJ1-2,TRBV27,-,-,TGTGCCAGCAGTTTCCACAGGGATGGAGGCGGCTACACCTTC,CASSFHRDGGGYTF
TRBJ2-2,TRBV11-2,TRBD2,-,TGTGCCAGCAGCTTAGGAGCGAGCGGGGTAACCGGGGAGCTGTTTTTT,CASSLGASGVTGELFF
TRBJ2-1,TRBV9,-,-,TGTGCCAGCAGCGCCGACGATAGGGGGTTGGGGACTCTGTACAATGAGCAGTTCTTC,CASSADDRGLGTLYNEQFF
TRBJ2-3,TRBV11-2,-,-,TGTGCCAGCAGCTACCCTATTAGAACAGATACGCAGTATTTT,CASSYPIRTDTQYF
TRBJ2-7,TRBV6-1,TRBD1,few,TGTGCCAGCAGTGCCTACAGGGGTAGGTACGAGCAGTACTTC,CASSAYRGRYEQYF
TRBJ1-2,TRBV30,-,-,TGTGCCTGGGTTCCTTGGTCGGGCGGCTACACCTTC,CAWVPWSGGYTF
TRBJ2-1,TRBV30,-,-,TGTGCCTGGAGTCCCATCTCCTACAATGAGCAGTTCTTC,CAWSPISYNEQFF
TRBJ2-4,TRBV6-6,-,-,TGTGCCAGCAGTTTCCAGGGGTCTGGGGGCATTCAGTACTTC,CASSFQGSGGIQYF
TRBJ2-1,TRBV25-1,-,-,TGTGCCACCGGGGGCCCGCTGAGCTCCTACAATGAGCAGTTCTTC,CATGGPLSSYNEQFF
TRBJ1-4,TRBV19,-,once,TGTGCCACAGCCCTCGACGGTGAAAAACTGTTTTTT,CATALDGEKLFF
TRBJ2-5,TRBV30,TRBD2,once,TGTGCCTGGAGTTTCCCGGGGGGGGAGACCCAGTACTTC,CAWSFPGGETQYF
TRBJ1-6,TRBV7-9,-,-,TGTGCCAGCAGCTTAGAAGGTGGAAATTCACCCCTCCACTTT,CASSLEGGNSPLHF
TRBJ1-3,TRBV6-5,-,-,TGTGCCAGCAGTTACTCACCAGCCAACTCTGGAAACACCATATATTTT,CASSYSPANSGNTIYF
TRBJ2-7,TRBV5-5,TRBD2,few,TGTGCCAGCAGCGGCGGGGGTGGCCTGAACGAGCAGTACTTC,CASSGGGGLNEQYF
TRBJ1-4,TRBV19,-,-,TGTGCCAGTAGCCAGCCGGGACATCTGTTTTTT,CASSQPGHLFF
TRBJ1-4,TRBV28,-,-,TGTGCCAGCAGTTCCCGTGGGGCAACTAATGAAAAACTGTTTTTT,CASSSRGATNEKLFF
TRBJ1-2,TRBV30,-,-,TGTGCCTGGAGTCGAGGAGGGGTCTATGGCTACACCTTC,CAWSRGGVYGYTF
TRBJ2-1,TRBV19,TRBD2,once,TGTGCCAGTACCCCGGGGAGCGGGAAGGGAAATGAGCAGTTCTTC,CASTPGSGKGNEQFF
TRBJ2-1,TRBV7-3,-,-,TGTGCCAGCAGCTTAGCGGGGCTAACCAATGAGCAGTTCTTC,CASSLAGLTNEQFF
TRBJ1-2,TRBV5-1,-,-,TGCGCCAGCAGCATTGACGGGGGCTACACCTTC,CASSIDGGYTF
TRBJ1-3,TRBV5-6,-,once,TGTGCCAGCAGCTTGAACCGAAACACCATATATTTT,CASSLNRNTIYF
TRBJ1-1,TRBV2,-,-,TGTGCCAGCAGTGTCAGATATATGAACACTGAAGCTTTCTTT,CASSVRYMNTEAFF
TRBJ2-7,TRBV7-6,TRBD2,-,TGTGCCAGCAGCTTAGAAGTTGGGCCTAGCGGCACCTACGAGCAGTACTTC,CASSLEVGPSGTYEQYF
TRBJ2-5,TRBV15,TRBD2,few,TGTGCCACCACAGGCGGGGGATCAGAAGAGACCCAGTACTTC,CATTGGGSEETQYF
TRBJ1-3,TRBV7-9,-,-,TGTGCCAGCAGCTTAGACAACTCTGGAAACACCATATATTTT,CASSLDNSGNTIYF
TRBJ2-7,TRBV28,-,-,TGTGCCAGCAGTTTCGGACAAGATCCCCAGTACTTC,CASSFGQDPQYF
TRBJ2-7,TRBV5-6,TRBD1,once,TGTGCCAGCAGCTCCGGGACAGGGGTCTCCTACGAGCAGTACTTC,CASSSGTGVSYEQYF
TRBJ2-5,TRBV4-1,-,-,TGCGCCAGCAGCCCGTTCGAGGGGGGGCAAGAGACCCAGTACTTC,CASSPFEGGQETQYF
TRBJ2-7,TRBV21-1,-,-,TGTGCCAGCAGCAAAATTCAGGGGAAGAGGTACGAGCAGTACTTC,CASSKIQGKRYEQYF
TRBJ1-2,TRBV2,TRBD1,-,TGTGCCAGCAGTTTACAGGGGAGCTATGGCCACACCTTC,CASSLQGSYGHTF
TRBJ1-5,TRBV2,-,-,TGTGCCAGCAGTCGTGGGACGGATAGCAATCAGCCCCAGCATTTT,CASSRGTDSNQPQHF
TRBJ1-5,TRBV5-4,-,-,TGTGCCAGCAGCCTGGATAGCAATCAGCCCCAGCATTTT,CASSLDSNQPQHF
TRBJ2-7,TRBV14,-,-,TGTGCCAGCAGCCACAGGGGGTTCCCGGGAGGGATCTCCTACGAGCAGTACTTC,CASSHRGFPGGISYEQYF
TRBJ1-2,TRBV19,-,-,TGTGCCAGTAGTATAATTTCAGGTGGCTACACCTTC,CASSIISGGYTF
TRBJ2-3,TRBV29-1,TRBD2,-,TGCAGTATTGAGACTAGCGGGGCGACAGATACGCAGTATTTT,CSIETSGATDTQYF
TRBJ1-1,TRBV10-1,-,-,TGCGCCAGCAGTGAGTCCCCAGGGAGGATGAACACTGAAGCTTTCTTT,CASSESPGRMNTEAFF